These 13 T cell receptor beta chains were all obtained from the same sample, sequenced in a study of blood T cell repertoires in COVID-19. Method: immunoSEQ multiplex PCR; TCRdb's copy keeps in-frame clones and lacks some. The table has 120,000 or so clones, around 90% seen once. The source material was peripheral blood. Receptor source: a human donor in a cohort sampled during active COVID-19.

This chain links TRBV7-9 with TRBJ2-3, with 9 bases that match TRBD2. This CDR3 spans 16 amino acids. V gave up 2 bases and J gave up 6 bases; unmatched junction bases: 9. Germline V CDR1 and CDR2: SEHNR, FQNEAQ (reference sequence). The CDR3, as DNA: TGTGCCAGCAGCTTACGCCCTAGCGGGACCCAGGATACGCAGTATTTT. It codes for CASSLRPSGTQDTQYF.

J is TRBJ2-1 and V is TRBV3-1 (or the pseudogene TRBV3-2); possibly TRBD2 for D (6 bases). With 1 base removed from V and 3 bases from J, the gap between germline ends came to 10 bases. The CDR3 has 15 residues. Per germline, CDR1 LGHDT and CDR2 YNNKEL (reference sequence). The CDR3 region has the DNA TGTGCCAGCAGCCAAGGCTGGGGAGGCTACAATGAGCAGTTCTTC. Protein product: CASSQGWGGYNEQFF.

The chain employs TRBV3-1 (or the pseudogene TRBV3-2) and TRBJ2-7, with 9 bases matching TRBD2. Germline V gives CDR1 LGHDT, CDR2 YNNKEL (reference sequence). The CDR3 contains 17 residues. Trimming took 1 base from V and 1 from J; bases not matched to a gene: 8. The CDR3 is CASSQVSSGTTSYEQYF. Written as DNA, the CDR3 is TGTGCCAGCAGCCAAGTTTCTAGCGGGACTACTTCCTACGAGCAGTACTTC.

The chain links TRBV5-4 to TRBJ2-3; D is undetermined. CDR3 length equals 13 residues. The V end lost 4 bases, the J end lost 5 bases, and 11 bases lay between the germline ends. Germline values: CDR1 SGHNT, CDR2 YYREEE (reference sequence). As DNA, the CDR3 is TGTGCCAGCAGCCTTACTTACGGAGATACGCAGTATTTT. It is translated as CASSLTYGDTQYF. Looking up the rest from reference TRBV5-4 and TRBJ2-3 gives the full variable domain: ETGVTQSPTHLIKTRGQQVTLRCSSQSGHNTVSWYQQALGQGPQFIFQYYREEENGRGNFPPRFSGLQFPNYSSELNVNALELDDSALYLCASSLTYGDTQYFGPGTRLTVL.

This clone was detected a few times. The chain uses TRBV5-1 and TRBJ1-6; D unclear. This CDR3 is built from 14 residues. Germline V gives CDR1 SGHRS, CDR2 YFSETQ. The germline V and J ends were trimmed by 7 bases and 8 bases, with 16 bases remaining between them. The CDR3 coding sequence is TGCGCCAGCTCCGAAGACGGGTTGGATTCACCCCTCCACTTT. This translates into CASSEDGLDSPLHF. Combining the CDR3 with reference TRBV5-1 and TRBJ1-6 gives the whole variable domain KAGVTQTPRYLIKTRGQQVTLSCSPISGHRSVSWYQQTPGQGLQFLFEYFSETQRNKGNFPGRFSGRQFSNSRSEMNVSTLELGDSALYLCASSEDGLDSPLHFGNGTRLTVT.

CDR3 sequence: CASRRGAGETQYF. The CDR3 nucleotides read TGTGCCAGCAGGCGGGGGGCGGGAGAGACCCAGTACTTC. This chain links TRBV2 with TRBJ2-5, with 8 bases aligning to TRBD2. Germline CDR1 and CDR2: SNHLY and FYNNEI. V gave up 6 bases and J gave up 4 bases; unmatched junction bases: 4. This CDR3 spans 13 amino acids.

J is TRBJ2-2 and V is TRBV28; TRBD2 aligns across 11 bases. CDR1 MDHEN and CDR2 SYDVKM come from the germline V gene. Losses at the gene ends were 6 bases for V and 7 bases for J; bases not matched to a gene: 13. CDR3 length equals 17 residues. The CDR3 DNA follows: TGTGCCAGCAGGGACCCCCTACTAGCGGGAGTGGGCGGGGAGCTGTTTTTT. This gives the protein CASRDPLLAGVGGELFF.

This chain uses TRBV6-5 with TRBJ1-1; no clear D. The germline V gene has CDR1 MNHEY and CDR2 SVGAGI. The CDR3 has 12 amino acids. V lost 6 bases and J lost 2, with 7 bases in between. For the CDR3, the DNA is TGTGCCAGCAGGCCGAGTAACACTGAAGCTTTCTTT. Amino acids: CASRPSNTEAFF.

CDR3 protein: CASSLAGQSSSYEQYF. The CDR3, as DNA: TGTGCCAGCAGCTTAGCGGGACAGTCTAGCTCCTACGAGCAGTACTTC. V gene TRBV11-2 combines with J gene TRBJ2-7, with 7 nucleotides matching TRBD1. With 1 base clipped from V and 0 bases from J, the junction kept 6 bases outside the gene matches. Germline V CDR1 and CDR2: SGHAT, FQNNGV. There are 16 residues in the CDR3.

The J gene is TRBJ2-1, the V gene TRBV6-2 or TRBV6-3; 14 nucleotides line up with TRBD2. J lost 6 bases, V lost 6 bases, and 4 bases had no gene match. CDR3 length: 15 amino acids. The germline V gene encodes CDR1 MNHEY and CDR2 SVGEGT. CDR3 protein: CASSSTSGGGNEQFF. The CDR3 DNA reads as TGTGCCAGCAGCTCGACTAGCGGGGGGGGCAATGAGCAGTTCTTC.

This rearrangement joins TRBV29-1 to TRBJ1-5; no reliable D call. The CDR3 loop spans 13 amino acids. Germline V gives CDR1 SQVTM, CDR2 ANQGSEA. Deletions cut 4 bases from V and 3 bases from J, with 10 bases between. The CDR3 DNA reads TGCAGCGTTGGCGGCGGTACCAATCAGCCCCAGCATTTT. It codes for CSVGGGTNQPQHF.

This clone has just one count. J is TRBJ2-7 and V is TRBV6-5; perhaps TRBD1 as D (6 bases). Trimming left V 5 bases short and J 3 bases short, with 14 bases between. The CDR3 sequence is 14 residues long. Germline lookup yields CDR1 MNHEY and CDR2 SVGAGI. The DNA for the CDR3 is TGTGCCAGCAGTCTATCGACAGGTTACTACGAGCAGTACTTC. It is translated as CASSLSTGYYEQYF.

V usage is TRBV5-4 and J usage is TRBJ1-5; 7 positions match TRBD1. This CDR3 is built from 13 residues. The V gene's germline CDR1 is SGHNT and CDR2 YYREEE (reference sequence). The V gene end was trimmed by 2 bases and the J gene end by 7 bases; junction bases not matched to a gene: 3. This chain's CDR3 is CASSFDRDQPQHF. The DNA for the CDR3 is TGTGCCAGCAGCTTCGACAGGGACCAGCCCCAGCATTTT.